This T cell receptor (beta chain) was obtained from a study of molecular identifiers for immune sequencing clone quantification. Methods described previously, with TCR primers listed, were used for bulk TCR libraries. From the PCR reads, TCRdb called clonotypes with MiXCR, one entry per CDR3 protein. The sample includes approximately 550,000 distinct CDR3 sequences, 20% to 25% seen only once; the top ten take around 0.86%. Germline CDR1 MDHEN, CDR2 SYDVKM. Trimming removed 8 bases from V and 2 bases from J; junction bases left unmatched: 9. The CDR3 sequence is 14 residues long. The V gene is TRBV28, the J gene TRBJ2-7; TRBD1 matches 7 bases. This TCR was recovered from a human donor in good health. Some libraries in this study had Jurkat cell RNA spiked in. Sequenced material: naive CD8+ T cells from blood, with Jurkat cell RNA spiked in. Regarding subset: FACS-sorted CD8+CD4-CCR7+CD45RA+ naive T cells. Here the CDR3 DNA reads TGTGCCAGCGGGCCTCCGGGACAGCCCTACGAGCAGTACTTC. Translated, it gives CASGPPGQPYEQYF.